These 19 T cell receptor beta chains came from one sample sequenced in a study of T cell responses to AZD1222 COVID-19 vaccine. Sequencing used immunoSEQ multiplex PCR; TCRdb keeps in-frame clones, though not all of them. The sample yields around 110,000 clones, 90% seen once. The specimen comprised peripheral blood, sampled on day 0 of AZD1222 vaccination. All receptors come from an adult in good health.

The chain combines TRBV10-2 with TRBJ1-2; 7 nucleotides line up with TRBD1. The CDR3 extends over 14 amino acids. V lost 3 bases, J lost 3 bases, and 4 bases stayed unmatched. Germline-derived CDR1 and CDR2 are WSHSY and SAAADI. The CDR3 DNA sequence: TGCGCCAGCAGTGAAAGGCAGGGGGACTATGGCTACACCTTC. Translated: CASSERQGDYGYTF.

The rearrangement joins TRBV10-3 to TRBJ2-3; D may be TRBD1 or TRBD2 (5 bases each). V was cut by 7 bases and J by 3 bases, with 11 bases left in between. Germline values: CDR1 ENHRY, CDR2 SYGVKD. The CDR3 extends over 13 amino acids. CDR3 bases: TGTGCCATCACGGGGTCAGGGACAGATACGCAGTATTTT. This sequence encodes CAITGSGTDTQYF.

The rearrangement joins TRBV10-3 to TRBJ2-7; D is unclear. The length of the CDR3 is 12 residues. With 0 bases removed from V and 4 bases from J, the gap between germline ends came to 4 bases. Per germline, CDR1 ENHRY and CDR2 SYGVKD. The CDR3 coding sequence is TGTGCCATCAGTGAGTCCCGATACGAGCAGTACTTC. Its protein is CAISESRYEQYF.

The rearrangement links TRBV6-5 to TRBJ1-3, with D unclear. Germline V CDR1 and CDR2: MNHEY, SVGAGI. V was pared by 6 bases and J by 2 bases, with 14 bases between. CDR3 length equals 15 residues. CDR3 amino acids: CASRSLREAGNTIYF. CDR3 coding DNA: TGTGCCAGCAGGTCTCTTAGGGAGGCTGGAAACACCATATATTTT.

V and J are TRBV19 and TRBJ1-5; the D is unclear. V was shortened by 6 bases and J by 7 bases, with 16 bases between the two germline ends. CDR1 and CDR2 from the germline V gene are LNHDA and SQIVND (reference sequence). The CDR3 has 14 residues. The CDR3 DNA sequence: TGTGCCAGTAGCCCCGGGTGGGAAAGGCAGCCCCAGCATTTT. It encodes CASSPGWERQPQHF. The whole variable domain, filled in from reference TRBV19 and TRBJ1-5, reads DGGITQSPKYLFRKEGQNVTLSCEQNLNHDAMYWYRQDPGQGLRLIYYSQIVNDFQKGDIAEGYSVSREKKESFPLTVTSAQKNPTAFYLCASSPGWERQPQHFGDGTRLSIL.

The rearrangement joins TRBV6-5 to TRBJ2-1, with 14 bases identical to TRBD2. The trim removed 2 bases at V and 6 bases at J, leaving 0 bases unmatched. The CDR3 has 15 amino acids. Germline V lookup: CDR1 MNHEY, CDR2 SVGAGI. The CDR3 loop is CASSYGLAGGNEQFF. The CDR3 DNA reads TGTGCCAGCAGTTACGGACTAGCGGGAGGCAATGAGCAGTTCTTC.

The rearrangement links TRBV10-3 to TRBJ2-1, with D possibly matching TRBD2 (5 bases). The length of the CDR3 is 15 residues. The germline gives CDR1 ENHRY, CDR2 SYGVKD. V was cut by 7 bases and J by 4 bases, with 17 bases left in between. CDR3 sequence: CAITGGRTEYNEQFF. The CDR3 region has the DNA TGTGCCATCACTGGCGGGCGGACGGAATACAATGAGCAGTTCTTC.

This clone was seen a single time. This chain connects TRBV7-8 to TRBJ2-2; 14 positions match TRBD2. This CDR3 has 16 amino acids. V was pared by 6 bases and J by 5 bases, with 5 bases of the junction left unmatched. Per germline, CDR1 SGHVS and CDR2 FQNEAQ. The CDR3 DNA sequence: TGTGCCAGCAGTCATCGGACTAGCGGGAGGACCGGGGAGCTGTTTTTT. Encoded protein: CASSHRTSGRTGELFF.

The chain recombines TRBV5-6 with TRBJ2-7; 8 bases map to TRBD2. The CDR3 covers 17 residues. In germline, CDR1 is SGHDT, CDR2 YYEEEE. V lost 5 bases to trimming and J lost 0 bases; unmatched junction nucleotides: 13. CDR3 sequence: CASRRSPGGRISYEQYF. CDR3 nucleotides: TGTGCCAGCAGAAGATCCCCTGGCGGGAGGATCTCCTACGAGCAGTACTTC.

V is TRBV30 and J is TRBJ2-3; D gene ambiguous. This CDR3 contains 14 residues. Germline assignment: CDR1 GTSNPN and CDR2 SVGIG (reference sequence). Trimming cost V 1 base and J 0 bases, with 8 bases left between them. Here the CDR3 DNA reads TGTGCCTGGAGTGGGGGTGGGAGCACAGATACGCAGTATTTT. It yields the protein CAWSGGGSTDTQYF.

This chain joins TRBV11-2 and TRBJ1-1, with D possibly TRBD1 on 5 matching bases. The CDR3 has 13 amino acids. Trimming took 2 bases from V and 3 from J, leaving 7 bases between them. Germline V lookup: CDR1 SGHAT, CDR2 FQNNGV. CDR3 region: CASSLIGDTEAFF. CDR3 in DNA: TGTGCCAGCAGCTTAATAGGGGACACTGAAGCTTTCTTT. The full variable domain, its missing parts supplied by reference TRBV11-2 and TRBJ1-1, is EAGVAQSPRYKIIEKRQSVAFWCNPISGHATLYWYQQILGQGPKLLIQFQNNGVVDDSQLPKDRFSAERLKGVDSTLKIQPAKLEDSAVYLCASSLIGDTEAFFGQGTRLTVV.

V usage is TRBV5-4 and J usage is TRBJ2-3; 10 bases map to TRBD1. This CDR3 is 15 amino acids long. Germline V gene data show CDR1 as SGHNT and CDR2 as YYREEE (reference sequence). The V and J ends lost 4 bases and 4 bases, in that order; junction bases with no gene match: 6. CDR3 in DNA: TGTGCCAGCAGCCTGAGACAGGGGGCGTCAGATACGCAGTATTTT. It yields the protein CASSLRQGASDTQYF.

The V gene is TRBV7-2, the J gene TRBJ1-1, with TRBD1 as a possible D gene (5 bases). V lost 5 bases to trimming and J lost 2 bases, with 12 bases between them. Germline CDR1 is SGHTA and CDR2 is FQGNSA. The CDR3 runs to 14 residues. DNA of the CDR3: TGTGCCAGCAGCCTAGGGACCATTAACACTGAAGCTTTCTTT. Its protein product is CASSLGTINTEAFF.

The chain links TRBV28 to TRBJ1-1; D uncertain. The V gene lost 6 bases and the J gene lost 11 bases, with 16 bases spanning the gap. CDR1 is MDHEN, CDR2 SYDVKM, per germline. The CDR3 contains 12 residues. CDR3 in amino acids: CASSPTVVRAFF. The CDR3 coding sequence is TGTGCCAGCAGCCCCACGGTGGTCAGGGCTTTCTTT.

This chain connects TRBV7-2 to TRBJ2-1; D is possibly TRBD2 (6 bases). Germline CDR1 SGHTA, CDR2 FQGNSA. Deletions cut 6 bases from V and 4 bases from J, with 16 bases between. This CDR3 contains 15 residues. CDR3 bases: TGTGCCAGCAGGGGTCGGAGGGCTGAATACAATGAGCAGTTCTTC. Translated: CASRGRRAEYNEQFF.

This chain uses TRBV6-2 or TRBV6-3 with TRBJ2-1; D uncertain. The V end lost 4 bases, the J end lost 5 bases, and 6 bases lay between the germline ends. This CDR3 has 12 amino acids. CDR1 is MNHEY and CDR2 is SVGEGT in the germline V gene. CDR3 region: CASSFPHNEQFF. DNA for the CDR3: TGTGCCAGCAGTTTTCCCCACAATGAGCAGTTCTTC.

The gene calls are TRBV7-9 and TRBJ2-2, with 7 bases aligning to TRBD2. Germline V gives CDR1 SEHNR, CDR2 FQNEAQ (reference sequence). After removal of 6 bases from V and 6 bases from J, the junction contained 1 base not matched to a gene. The CDR3 runs 12 residues. The CDR3, as DNA: TGTGCCAGCAGTACTAGCGCCGGGGAGCTGTTTTTT. Translating gives CASSTSAGELFF. The entire variable domain, with the rest obtained from reference TRBV7-9 and TRBJ2-2, is as follows: DTGVSQNPRHKITKRGQNVTFRCDPISEHNRLYWYRQTLGQGPEFLTYFQNEAQLEKSRLLSDRFSAERPKGSFSTLEIQRTEQGDSAMYLCASSTSAGELFFGEGSRLTVL.

The chain recombines TRBV24-1 with TRBJ1-5; D is unclear. The V gene's germline CDR1 is KGHDR and CDR2 SFDVKD. V gave up 5 bases and J gave up 7 bases, with 11 bases separating them. CDR3 length equals 13 residues. CDR3 bases: TGTGCCACCAGTGCCTTGGGAGGACAGCCCCAGCATTTT. Protein product: CATSALGGQPQHF.

The V and J genes are TRBV28 and TRBJ1-1; D is ambiguous. The CDR3 runs 12 residues. With 2 bases removed from V and 14 bases from J, the gap between germline ends came to 15 bases. The germline V gene has CDR1 MDHEN and CDR2 SYDVKM. This CDR3 reads CASSLEGRTPFF. CDR3 coding DNA: TGTGCCAGCAGTTTAGAGGGAAGGACCCCCTTCTTT.